This paragraph reports one TCR beta chain. Its target is unknown. The data were taken from a study of T cell responses to AZD1222 COVID-19 vaccine. Overall study results and limits: Mostly white British, mostly female donors; authors suggested clonal diversity may be underestimated.

The V and J ends lost 4 bases and 7 bases respectively, with 20 bases between them. Germline CDR1 is MNHEY and CDR2 is SMNVEV (reference sequence). The CDR3 is made up of 16 amino acids. The method was immunoSEQ multiplex PCR; TCRdb's version includes in-frame clones alone and lacks a portion of them. The sample contains fewer than 150,000 clones, over 90% of which appear only once. This sequence originates from an adult in good health. The chain couples TRBV27 to TRBJ1-5, with D uncertain. Here the sequenced sample was peripheral blood, taken on day 0 of AZD1222 vaccination. The CDR3 DNA sequence: TGTGCCAGCAGTTCCTTGGGAAGGGTCGTCGGGCAGCCCCAGCATTTT. It yields the protein CASSSLGRVVGQPQHF.